The rows below give T cell receptor beta chains drawn from one sample of a study of shared clonotypes between healthy human individuals. Produced via immunoSEQ multiplex PCR; TCRdb's table is partial and in-frame only. The sample holds about 490,000 clones, 60% to 80% seen once. The sequenced sample was PBMCs. The receptors come from a woman in her 40s in good health. Some clones in this sample may be carry-over from other donors' samples. CDR3s leave out the opening cysteine and the closing phenylalanine or tryptophan. Each record gives: V gene, CDR3 length, D gene, J gene, CDR3 protein. D genes are given only for firm matches.

TRBV5-1	12	.	TRBJ2-3	ASSLGFYTDTQY
TRBV19	13	.	TRBJ2-1	ASSTNSGEYNEQF
TRBV6-5	13	TRBD1	TRBJ1-4	ASSPDRELGRQLF
TRBV6-6	10	.	TRBJ2-1	ASSDPFNEQF
TRBV7-2	13	TRBD2	TRBJ2-7	ASSLTSGNGYEQY
TRBV6-1	11	.	TRBJ2-5	ASRGGGQETQY
TRBV10-2	13	TRBD2	TRBJ2-7	ASTRSGTSGDEQY
TRBV4-3	11	.	TRBJ1-1	ASSPMRNTEAF
TRBV6-6	13	.	TRBJ2-3	ASSSRDTSTDTQY
TRBV30	9	.	TRBJ2-7	AWSDHAEQY
TRBV6-5	11	TRBD1	TRBJ1-5	ASSPDRDQPQH
TRBV30	16	TRBD1	TRBJ2-1	AWSPSWMGTGGSNEQF
TRBV28	11	.	TRBJ2-1	ASNEAGKDEQF
TRBV10-3	13	TRBD1	TRBJ2-5	AIRGQGTGSETQY
TRBV30	11	.	TRBJ2-7	AWSVGSDGEQY
TRBV2	12	TRBD1	TRBJ1-1	ASEGRGRPTEAF
TRBV28	11	.	TRBJ1-2	ASRDPSATSYT
TRBV5-4	13	.	TRBJ2-7	ASSLPGTDIYEQY
TRBV4-2	14	.	TRBJ2-7	ASSPRLGPLSYEQY
TRBV29-1	13	TRBD2	TRBJ2-7	SVGPRLAGGREQY
TRBV28	16	.	TRBJ2-6	ASSSSTEPASGANVLT
TRBV6-1	12	.	TRBJ2-5	ASCNTGFQETQY
TRBV11-2	13	.	TRBJ2-7	ASSLDLPSGHEQY
TRBV30	14	TRBD1	TRBJ2-1	AWSISPGQTDNEQF
TRBV5-1	15	.	TRBJ1-1	ASSKLGFSSMNTEAF
TRBV11-2	11	.	TRBJ1-3	ASGGLRGNTIY
TRBV5-6	14	.	TRBJ2-4	ASSSWGRIAKNIQY
TRBV6-6	12	TRBD1	TRBJ2-7	ASSPGQGAYEQY
TRBV5-1	14	.	TRBJ1-1	ASSFLREGLNTEAF
TRBV7-9	12	.	TRBJ1-1	ASSFGQQNTEAF
TRBV7-3	13	.	TRBJ2-1	ASSPTASSYNEQF
TRBV5-5	13	.	TRBJ2-7	ASSLGYGSAYEQY
TRBV5-1	13	.	TRBJ2-3	ASRVLGGGGDTQY
TRBV28	11	.	TRBJ2-7	ASSPPRSYEQY
TRBV2	13	TRBD1	TRBJ2-3	ASREDRGSTDTQY
TRBV6-5	13	TRBD1	TRBJ2-7	ASSPPGQGGYEQY
TRBV18	15	TRBD1	TRBJ1-2	ASSPGTGIGANYGYT
TRBV10-3	12	TRBD1	TRBJ1-1	ATRTGRLNTEAF
TRBV5-1	11	.	TRBJ2-7	ASSFGLFYEQY
TRBV10-3	15	TRBD2	TRBJ2-5	AISERVAGGGGETQY
TRBV5-8	11	.	TRBJ2-7	ASSLWGMGEQY
TRBV11-2	14	.	TRBJ2-1	ASSLGPGASYNEQF
TRBV30	11	.	TRBJ1-6	AWRGGVWAPLH
TRBV30	12	.	TRBJ2-5	AWKGKGAGETQY
TRBV19	13	TRBD2	TRBJ2-3	ASSLAGGPWDTQY
TRBV19	11	.	TRBJ1-4	ASRRGTNEKLF
TRBV18	11	.	TRBJ2-7	ASSPNREGEQY
TRBV5-5	16	.	TRBJ2-1	ASSARPETASAYNEQF
TRBV6-6	12	.	TRBJ2-7	ASSRDTFNHEQY
TRBV28	14	.	TRBJ1-5	ASSLFRQGSNQPQH
TRBV2	12	TRBD2	TRBJ2-1	ASSEGGLYNEQF
TRBV5-6	12	.	TRBJ2-3	ASRSARYTDTQY
TRBV10-3	10	TRBD1	.	ATRQGSYEQY